The 8 T cell receptor beta chains presented below share a single source sample, sequenced in a study of beta chain features in type 1 diabetes (dated by TCRdb to between 2018 and 2020). On the study overall, not on this receptor specifically: In all four CD4+ subsets, TCRB CDR3 length was moderately but significantly shorter in type 1 diabetes patients.

The receptor library was made with the immunoSEQ multiplex PCR assay. The High Capacity cDNA Reverse Transcription Kit was used to reverse transcribe all of the isolated RNA, meaning that expressed TCRB transcripts were what got sequenced. TCRdb holds this immuneACCESS table with in-frame rearrangements only. Some clones are missing; in checked studies, unresolved V genes explain under half, and the rest has no known cause. In all, the sample holds 45,000 to 60,000 clones, and 63% of those were seen once. Approximately 0.3% of the sample is taken by the ten largest. For these TCRs, the target antigens are not known. The sample was stem cell memory CD4+ T cells from blood. The cell subset or site label, read with the paper, signifies: stem cell-like memory CD4+ T cells. These receptors were collected from a young woman with type 1 diabetes.

This clone was seen once. The chain couples TRBV28 to TRBJ2-1; perhaps TRBD1 as D (5 bases). The CDR3 covers 15 residues. From germline, CDR1 is MDHEN and CDR2 SYDVKM. V was clipped by 3 bases and J by 8 bases, with 17 bases between them. The CDR3 spells CASSFYQGSLDEQFF. The CDR3 region has the DNA TGTGCCAGCAGTTTTTACCAGGGAAGCTTGGATGAGCAGTTCTTC.

The chain carries TRBV25-1 and TRBJ2-3, with 7 bases that match TRBD2. The V gene end was trimmed by 3 bases and the J gene end by 4 bases; junction bases not matched to a gene: 13. The CDR3 consists of 17 residues. The germline CDR1 and CDR2 sequences are MGHDK and SYGVNS. CDR3: CASSDRGREKMSDTQYF. Written as DNA, the CDR3 is TGTGCCAGCAGTGACCGAGGGCGGGAGAAAATGTCAGATACGCAGTATTTT. Full variable domain (remainder filled in from reference TRBV25-1 and TRBJ2-3): EADIYQTPRYLVIGTGKKITLECSQTMGHDKMYWYQQDPGMELHLIHYSYGVNSTEKGDLSSESTVSRIRTEHFPLTLESARPSHTSQYLCASSDRGREKMSDTQYFGPGTRLTVL.

The chain employs TRBV4-1 and TRBJ2-3; weak D call: TRBD1 (6 bases). V was shortened by 1 base and J by 0 bases, with 11 bases between the two germline ends. Per germline, CDR1 MGHRA and CDR2 YSYEKL. The CDR3 consists of 16 residues. The CDR3 here is CASSQAGTLSTDTQYF. For the CDR3, the DNA is TGCGCCAGCAGCCAAGCCGGGACATTGAGCACAGATACGCAGTATTTT.

The rearrangement joins TRBV5-6 to TRBJ2-7; TRBD1 matches at 12 bases. The CDR3 is made up of 15 amino acids. Germline V lookup: CDR1 SGHDT, CDR2 YYEEEE. Trimming cost V 3 bases and J 7 bases; bases outside gene matches: 8. The CDR3 loop is CASSSLGQGAGEQYF. CDR3 DNA sequence: TGTGCCAGCAGCTCCTTGGGACAGGGGGCAGGGGAGCAGTACTTC.

The chain employs TRBV6-4 and TRBJ2-1, with 10 bases that match TRBD2. Looked up from germline, CDR1 is MRHNA and CDR2 is SNTAGT. The CDR3 contains 16 residues. Trimming at V came to 0 bases and at J to 5 bases, leaving 4 bases not matched to a gene. The CDR3 DNA sequence: TGTGCCAGCAGTGACTCCAGACTAGCGGGCCACAATGAGCAGTTCTTC. Translation: CASSDSRLAGHNEQFF.

This rearrangement joins TRBV6-1 to TRBJ1-4; D unclear. V lost 4 bases and J 8 bases, leaving 14 bases between the germline ends. CDR3 size: 14 residues. CDR1 MNHNS and CDR2 SASEGT come from the germline V gene. The CDR3 nucleotides are TGTGCCAGCAGTGGGTATTGGGGAGCCGAAAAACTGTTTTTT. Its protein is CASSGYWGAEKLFF.

The rearrangement uses TRBV14 and TRBJ2-7, with a possible D match to TRBD1 (5 bases). CDR3 length equals 14 residues. The germline V gene encodes CDR1 SGHDN and CDR2 FVKESK. V was shortened by 5 bases and J by 2 bases, with 13 bases between the two germline ends. CDR3 loop: CASSKYTGAYEQYF. Here the CDR3 DNA reads TGTGCCAGCAGCAAATACACAGGAGCCTACGAGCAGTACTTC.

The chain links TRBV29-1 to TRBJ2-7; 9 bases are shared with TRBD1. The CDR3 spans 14 residues. V shed 7 bases, J shed 6 bases, and the junction held 13 bases outside the gene matches. CDR1 and CDR2 from the germline V gene are SQVTM and ANQGSEA. CDR3 sequence (DNA): TGCAGCGCCCTGAGGGACAGGGCTGGGCGCGAGCAGTACTTC. Its protein is CSALRDRAGREQYF.